Following are 15 T cell receptor beta chains from one sample sequenced in a study of cytomegalovirus exposure and HLA in healthy donors. This table comes from immunoSEQ multiplex PCR, and its TCRdb copy is limited to in-frame clones, with some not included. The data hold approximately 58,000 clones, with about 91% observed a single time. Sequencing was carried out using PBMCs. The receptors come from a woman aged 30 to 39 in good health and CMV-seronegative.

This sequence joins TRBV27 and TRBJ2-7; a possible D gene is TRBD2 (5 bases). The germline CDR1 and CDR2 sequences are MNHEY and SMNVEV (reference sequence). This CDR3 has 12 residues. Trimming pared 8 bases from V and 3 bases from J, leaving 11 bases between. The CDR3 DNA follows: TGTGCCAGCGGGTACGGAGGCTACGAGCAGTACTTC. It yields the protein CASGYGGYEQYF.

V is TRBV5-1 and J is TRBJ2-3; 9 bases map to TRBD2. The CDR3 totals 16 residues. Germline V gives CDR1 SGHRS, CDR2 YFSETQ. V lost 4 bases and J lost 3; bases outside the gene matches: 9. CDR3 region: CASSPYSGGRTDTQYF. Written as DNA, the CDR3 is TGCGCCAGCAGCCCATATAGCGGGGGCAGGACAGATACGCAGTATTTT.

A few counts support this clone. The same CDR3 arises from other DNA sequences in this sample as well. The rearrangement uses TRBV6-5 and TRBJ1-2, with TRBD1 matching over 10 bases. There are 16 residues in the CDR3. J gave up 4 bases and V 0 bases, and 5 bases lay outside the gene matches. Germline CDR1 MNHEY, CDR2 SVGAGI. CDR3: CASSYSRTGGGYGYTF. The CDR3 DNA sequence: TGTGCCAGCAGTTACTCCCGGACAGGGGGAGGCTATGGCTACACCTTC.

The chain carries TRBV6-5 and TRBJ1-1; a possible D gene is TRBD1 (5 bases). V was pared by 3 bases and J by 0 bases, with 14 bases between. Germline V gene sequence: CDR1 MNHEY, CDR2 SVGAGI. The CDR3 is 16 residues long. CDR3 coding DNA: TGTGCCAGCAGTTATGGGGGGGGGACTGTGAACACTGAAGCTTTCTTT. This sequence encodes CASSYGGGTVNTEAFF.

The chain employs TRBV7-9 and TRBJ1-5, with D unresolved. The CDR3 covers 14 residues. CDR1 SEHNR and CDR2 FQNEAQ come from the germline V gene (reference sequence). Trimming removed 1 base from V and 5 bases from J, with 9 bases in between. DNA of the CDR3: TGTGCCAGCAGCTTAGGGCGGTACGATCAGCCCCAGCATTTT. Translated, it gives CASSLGRYDQPQHF.

V and J are TRBV7-9 and TRBJ1-2; D uncertain. V lost 2 bases to trimming and J lost 7 bases, with 17 bases between them. Germline V gene sequence: CDR1 SEHNR, CDR2 FQNEAQ (reference sequence). This CDR3 comprises 15 residues. DNA for the CDR3: TGTGCCAGCAGCTTACAGTGGACCCAACGGGGTGGCTACACCTTC. It codes for CASSLQWTQRGGYTF.

The chain uses TRBV9 and TRBJ2-3; 7 positions agree with TRBD2. V shed 1 base, J shed 0 bases, and the junction held 5 bases outside the gene matches. This CDR3 region has 16 residues. Germline values: CDR1 SGDLS, CDR2 YYNGEE. The CDR3 spells CASSVLSGGSTDTQYF. For the CDR3, the DNA is TGTGCCAGCAGCGTATTATCCGGGGGGAGCACAGATACGCAGTATTTT.

The V and J genes are TRBV18 and TRBJ2-5, with D perhaps matching TRBD1 (5 bases). V was shortened by 3 bases and J by 1 base, with 9 bases between the two germline ends. Germline CDR1 reads KGHSH; CDR2 reads LQKENI. The CDR3 sequence is 14 residues long. The CDR3 nucleotides read TGTGCCAGCTCACCTTTAGGGGCCCAAGAGACCCAGTACTTC. Protein sequence: CASSPLGAQETQYF.

V is TRBV6-5 and J is TRBJ2-1; 12 nucleotides agree with TRBD2. The J segment lost 6 bases and the V segment lost 8 bases, leaving 5 bases of the junction unmatched. This CDR3 comprises 14 residues. Per germline, CDR1 MNHEY and CDR2 SVGAGI. The CDR3 nucleotides read TGTGCCAGCGAGACTAGCGGGAGTTCCAATGAGCAGTTCTTC. Its translation is CASETSGSSNEQFF.

The chain joins TRBV12-5 to TRBJ1-2; 7 nucleotides line up with TRBD1. The germline V gene encodes CDR1 LGHNT and CDR2 FRNRAP. This CDR3 contains 16 residues. V was pared by 0 bases and J by 0 bases, with 4 bases of the junction left unmatched. CDR3 sequence (DNA): TGTGCTAGTGGTTTGGTACGACAGGGAGCTAACTATGGCTACACCTTC. This codes for CASGLVRQGANYGYTF.

This clone was seen only once. The genes are TRBV27 and TRBJ1-1, with D possibly matching TRBD1 (5 bases). Trimming cost V 8 bases and J 1 base, with 11 bases left between them. Germline V CDR1 and CDR2: MNHEY, SMNVEV (reference sequence). This CDR3 spans 13 amino acids. The CDR3 DNA follows: TGTGCCAGCTCGACAGCCTCGAACACTGAAGCTTTCTTT. This translates into CASSTASNTEAFF.

This CDR3 reads CASSLRLAGGDTQYF. The CDR3 DNA reads as TGTGCCAGCAGCCTACGACTAGCGGGAGGAGATACGCAGTATTTT. The rearrangement links TRBV7-9 to TRBJ2-3, with TRBD2 identical over 13 bases. This CDR3 has 15 amino acids. V lost 5 bases and J lost 5; bases outside the gene matches: 4. Germline CDR1 is SEHNR and CDR2 is FQNEAQ (reference sequence).

The table lists this clone with a count of one. CDR3 coding DNA: TGTGCCTCGCTCCCTAGCGGGGAGTCCTACAATGAGCAGTTCTTC. Residues: CASLPSGESYNEQFF. This chain uses TRBV7-2 with TRBJ2-1, with 9 bases aligning to TRBD2. This CDR3 is built from 15 residues. The trim removed 11 bases at V and 1 base at J, leaving 9 bases unmatched. Per germline, CDR1 SGHTA and CDR2 FQGNSA. The variable domain in full, completed from reference TRBV7-2 and TRBJ2-1, reads GAGVSQSPSNKVTEKGKDVELRCDPISGHTALYWYRQSLGQGLEFLIYFQGNSAPDKSGLPSDRFSAERTGGSVSTLTIQRTQQEDSAVYLCASLPSGESYNEQFFGPGTRLTVL.

The rearrangement links TRBV6-5 to TRBJ2-2; 9 bases line up with TRBD1. Germline CDR1 reads MNHEY; CDR2 reads SVGAGI. The CDR3 extends over 15 amino acids. The trim removed 4 bases at V and 0 bases at J, leaving 0 bases unmatched. The CDR3 sequence is CASSWDRANTGELFF. CDR3 nucleotides: TGTGCCAGCAGTTGGGACAGGGCGAACACCGGGGAGCTGTTTTTT.

This chain joins TRBV11-2 and TRBJ1-1; perhaps TRBD1 as D (5 bases). Germline V lookup: CDR1 SGHAT, CDR2 FQNNGV. This CDR3 has 16 amino acids. Trimming shortened V by 5 bases and J by 7 bases, and 23 bases separated the two germline ends. CDR3 in DNA: TGTGCCAGCAGCATGGGTGGGCGGGGCGTATCCAATGAAGCTTTCTTT. Its protein product is CASSMGGRGVSNEAFF. Full variable domain (rest looked up from reference TRBV11-2 and TRBJ1-1): EAGVAQSPRYKIIEKRQSVAFWCNPISGHATLYWYQQILGQGPKLLIQFQNNGVVDDSQLPKDRFSAERLKGVDSTLKIQPAKLEDSAVYLCASSMGGRGVSNEAFFGQGTRLTVV.